Each of the 30 T cell receptor beta chains below was sequenced from the same sample in a study of T cells in Graves' hyperthyroidism and ophthalmopathy. Amplification of TCR beta CDR3 regions was performed using RNA transcripts as template. During a first-round RT-PCR of the TCR CDR3, the HTBI primer set was used. TCRdb passed the multiplex PCR reads through MiXCR, listing each CDR3 protein once. Among about 550,000 distinct CDR3 sequences listed, less than 25% were seen once. Sequenced material: blood. These receptors were taken from a man in his late teens or twenties with Graves' hyperthyroidism.

In the case of this clonotype: The junction shows a germline mismatch at one end, possibly a read error. The chain combines TRBV28 with TRBJ1-5; TRBD1 might be the D (5 bases). Germline lookup yields CDR1 MDHEN and CDR2 SYDVKM. The length of the CDR3 is 16 residues. Here the CDR3 reads CARSLSQGLGNQPQHF. CDR3 nucleotide sequence: TGTGCCAGGAGTTTAAGTCAGGGTCTGGGCAATCAGCCCCAGCATTTT.

The chain has TRBV12-3 or TRBV12-4 and TRBJ2-7; TRBD2 agrees at 12 bases. This CDR3 comprises 17 residues. J lost 0 bases, V lost 6 bases, and 9 bases had no gene match. The CDR3 region is CASSPILTSGGSYEQYF. CDR3 DNA sequence: TGTGCCAGCAGCCCCATACTGACTAGCGGGGGCTCCTACGAGCAGTACTTC.

This clonotype was found many times. The rearrangement links TRBV10-3 to TRBJ1-2; 7 bases are a match to TRBD1. J gave up 5 bases and V 2 bases, and 8 bases lay outside the gene matches. Per the germline V gene, CDR1 is ENHRY and CDR2 is SYGVKD. The CDR3 is 15 amino acids. CDR3 region: CAISEPMWDRYGYTF. The CDR3 DNA follows: TGTGCCATCAGTGAGCCGATGTGGGACAGATATGGCTACACCTTC.

This clonotype appeared many times. This chain connects TRBV4-1 to TRBJ2-7; 8 bases align to TRBD2. In germline, CDR1 is MGHRA, CDR2 YSYEKL. This CDR3 is built from 13 residues. Trimming cost V 6 bases and J 0 bases; bases outside gene matches: 1. CDR3: CASRAGASYEQYF. CDR3 nucleotide sequence: TGCGCCAGCAGAGCGGGGGCCTCCTACGAGCAGTACTTC.

The chain is built from TRBV14 and TRBJ2-7; weak D call: TRBD1 (6 bases). The CDR3 totals 13 residues. Germline V gene sequence: CDR1 SGHDN, CDR2 FVKESK. The ends were cut back, 5 bases at V and 4 bases at J, with 12 bases in the middle. In nucleotides, the CDR3 is TGTGCCAGCAGCTATGAGGGGGTGTACGAGCAGTACTTC. Its translation is CASSYEGVYEQYF.

In its sample, this clonotype was seen a few times. The DNA of the CDR3 is TGTGCCAGCAGTCGGGGAGCCACTGAAGCTTTCTTT. Protein: CASSRGATEAFF. The V gene is TRBV12-3 or TRBV12-4, the J gene TRBJ1-1, with no clear D. This CDR3 spans 12 amino acids. V shed 5 bases and J shed 4 bases, with 8 bases lying between them.

This clonotype appeared a few times. The chain is built from TRBV6-1 and TRBJ1-1; the match to TRBD1 covers 7 bases. This CDR3 comprises 14 residues. V dropped 1 base and J dropped 5; count of bases not matched to a gene: 4. The germline V gene has CDR1 MNHNS and CDR2 SASEGT. The CDR3 DNA reads as TGTGCCAGCAGTGAAGTTAGGGGGCCAACTGAAGCTTTCTTT. Translation gives CASSEVRGPTEAFF.

In this sample, this clonotype turned up many times. The V gene is TRBV27, the J gene TRBJ1-1, with D tentatively TRBD1 (5 bases). CDR3 length: 16 residues. V was cut by 2 bases and J by 3 bases, with 16 bases left in between. The V gene's germline CDR1 is MNHEY and CDR2 SMNVEV (reference sequence). CDR3 nucleotides: TGTGCCAGCAGTTTAACGGGGGGAATTGGGGACACTGAAGCTTTCTTT. Translating it yields CASSLTGGIGDTEAFF.

The chain recombines TRBV5-1 with TRBJ1-1, with D unclear. The CDR3 is 13 residues long. Trimming took off 3 bases at V and 1 base at J, with 7 bases between the two ends. Looked up from germline, CDR1 is SGHRS and CDR2 is YFSETQ. The CDR3 spells CASSSGENTEAFF. In nucleotides, the CDR3 is TGCGCCAGCAGCTCTGGCGAGAACACTGAAGCTTTCTTT.

This clonotype was found many times. The rearrangement uses TRBV6-5 and TRBJ2-7, with D maybe TRBD2 (7 bases). CDR1 and CDR2 (germline): MNHEY, SVGAGI. V shed 7 bases and J shed 4 bases, with 17 bases lying between them. CDR3 length: 14 amino acids. The CDR3 DNA reads as TGTGCCAGCAAGAGAGGGGGGGGCGGGTACGAGCAGTACTTC. Amino acid sequence: CASKRGGGGYEQYF.

This clonotype showed up many times. Germline and junction disagree at one end, which may indicate a read error. The genes are TRBV12-3 or TRBV12-4 and TRBJ2-5; D ambiguous. CDR3 length: 13 amino acids. CDR3 loop: CASNPDEQETQCF. CDR3 coding DNA: TGTGCCAGCAATCCCGACGAGCAAGAGACCCAGTGCTTC.

This clonotype showed up just once. This may arise from a read error, as a much more abundant clone is one base away. This chain joins TRBV10-3 and TRBJ2-7, with TRBD1 matching over 7 bases. The CDR3 has 14 amino acids. CDR1 and CDR2 (germline): ENHRY, SYGVKD. V dropped 5 bases and J dropped 3; count of bases not matched to a gene: 7. CDR3 protein: CAISRGGQFYEQYF. Written as DNA, the CDR3 is TGTGCCATCAGTCGAGGGGGCCAATTCTACGAGCAGTACTTC.

The chain employs TRBV12-3 or TRBV12-4 and TRBJ1-5; possible D gene TRBD1, 6 bases. V was shortened by 6 bases and J by 4 bases, with 10 bases between the two germline ends. The length of the CDR3 is 13 residues. As DNA, the CDR3 is TGTGCCAGCAGCAATAGGGGGAATCAGCCCCAGCATTTT. This codes for CASSNRGNQPQHF.

In this sample, this clonotype turned up many times. The chain uses TRBV7-9 and TRBJ1-1; D not certain. V was shortened by 0 bases and J by 3 bases, with 8 bases between the two germline ends. The CDR3 runs 14 residues. Germline loops: CDR1 SEHNR, CDR2 FQNEAQ (reference sequence). The CDR3 reads CASSLARRDTEAFF. DNA of the CDR3: TGTGCCAGCAGCTTAGCTAGAAGAGACACTGAAGCTTTCTTT.

This clonotype came up many times. The chain combines TRBV12-3 or TRBV12-4 with TRBJ2-5, with D possibly TRBD2 on 5 matching bases. V dropped 7 bases and J dropped 2 bases, with 20 bases sitting between them. The CDR3 length is 16 residues. CDR3 sequence (DNA): TGTGCCAGCACTCCGAGGGCAGGCTCCTTACAAGAGACCCAGTACTTC. It specifies CASTPRAGSLQETQYF.

This clonotype came up many times. The chain has TRBV4-1 and TRBJ2-7; no definite D call. This CDR3 is 16 amino acids long. The germline V gene has CDR1 MGHRA and CDR2 YSYEKL. The V end was cut by 1 base, the J end by 5 bases, with 18 bases between. The CDR3 bases are TGCGCCAGCAGCCAAGGAGGTCGTGGCTTTGGGAACGAGCAGTACTTC. Protein: CASSQGGRGFGNEQYF.

This clonotype was recorded at least ten times. The rearrangement uses TRBV12-3 or TRBV12-4 and TRBJ2-5; no clear D gene. The ends were cut back, 5 bases at V and 2 bases at J, with 9 bases in the middle. The CDR3 contains 13 residues. CDR3 region: CASSIRKQETQYF. DNA of the CDR3: TGTGCCAGCAGTATAAGGAAGCAAGAGACCCAGTACTTC.

This clonotype was observed a handful of times. The chain uses TRBV20-1 and TRBJ2-7; D may be TRBD1 or TRBD2 (5 bases each). V lost 6 bases and J lost 4, with 16 bases in between. The CDR3 is made up of 13 amino acids. The germline gives CDR1 DFQATT, CDR2 SNEGSKA (reference sequence). This CDR3 reads CSARGQIQYEQYF. The CDR3 DNA sequence: TGCAGTGCCCGGGGCCAGATCCAATACGAGCAGTACTTC.

The chain carries TRBV20-1 and TRBJ1-1; D is ambiguous. Germline V CDR1 and CDR2: DFQATT, SNEGSKA (reference sequence). Trimming pared 3 bases from V and 4 bases from J, leaving 9 bases between. This CDR3 has 12 residues. The CDR3 bases are TGCAGTGCTAGGCTTTCGAGCACTGAAGCTTTCTTT. This sequence encodes CSARLSSTEAFF.

This clonotype was observed many times. V gene TRBV12-5 combines with J gene TRBJ2-7; D could derive from TRBD1 or TRBD2 (5 bases each). Trimming pared 4 bases from V and 3 bases from J, leaving 10 bases between. This CDR3 is 13 amino acids long. Germline V gene lookup returns CDR1 LGHNT and CDR2 FRNRAP. For the CDR3, the DNA is TGTGCTAGTGGTTCGGGACCTTACTACGAGCAGTACTTC. This translates into CASGSGPYYEQYF. The whole variable domain, filled in from reference TRBV12-5 and TRBJ2-7, reads DARVTQTPRHKVTEMGQEVTMRCQPILGHNTVFWYRQTMMQGLELLAYFRNRAPLDDSGMPKDRFSAEMPDATLATLKIQPSEPRDSAVYFCASGSGPYYEQYFGPGTRLTVT.

This clonotype was counted at least ten times. V and J are TRBV2 and TRBJ2-7; D is ambiguous. Germline assignment: CDR1 SNHLY and CDR2 FYNNEI. The germline V and J ends were trimmed by 1 base and 6 bases, with 7 bases remaining between them. The CDR3 contains 12 residues. CDR3 protein: CASSEGGFEQYF. The CDR3 coding sequence is TGTGCCAGCAGTGAAGGGGGTTTCGAGCAGTACTTC.

This clonotype was seen ten or more times. V gene TRBV7-2 combines with J gene TRBJ2-7, with D tentatively TRBD1 (6 bases). The germline CDR1 and CDR2 sequences are SGHTA and FQGNSA. This CDR3 comprises 14 residues. Trimming took off 3 bases at V and 5 bases at J, with 14 bases between the two ends. CDR3 sequence (DNA): TGTGCCAGCAGCTTTTGGGGGCCGGTCCACGAGCAGTACTTC. Residues: CASSFWGPVHEQYF.

The sample holds a few counts of this clonotype. The chain couples TRBV12-3 or TRBV12-4 to TRBJ2-7; D is possibly TRBD2 (5 bases). This CDR3 region has 12 residues. Trimming cost V 6 bases and J 5 bases, with 11 bases left between them. The CDR3 sequence is CASSLGSHEQYF. For the CDR3, the DNA is TGTGCCAGCAGCCTGGGGAGCCACGAGCAGTACTTC.

This clonotype appeared many times. This chain's CDR3 is CASSFPGQPEAFF. For the CDR3, the DNA is TGTGCCAGCAGTTTTCCGGGACAGCCCGAAGCTTTCTTT. The chain is built from TRBV12-3 or TRBV12-4 and TRBJ1-1, with TRBD1 identical over 7 bases. The V gene end was trimmed by 3 bases and the J gene end by 8 bases; junction bases not matched to a gene: 6. The CDR3 extends over 13 amino acids.

In its sample, this clonotype was seen many times. The V and J genes are TRBV2 and TRBJ2-5, with D tentatively TRBD1 or TRBD2 (5 bases each). This CDR3 is built from 11 residues. Germline lookup yields CDR1 SNHLY and CDR2 FYNNEI. Trimming removed 10 bases from V and 3 bases from J, with 9 bases in between. CDR3 nucleotide sequence: TGTGCCACCGGGACGAAAGAGACCCAGTACTTC. Protein sequence: CATGTKETQYF.

This clonotype appeared many times. The chain couples TRBV12-3 or TRBV12-4 to TRBJ1-2, with D possibly TRBD1 on 5 matching bases. This CDR3 has 13 amino acids. V was shortened by 3 bases and J by 4 bases, with 9 bases between the two germline ends. The CDR3 reads CASSFQGSYGYTF. In DNA form, the CDR3 reads TGTGCCAGCAGTTTTCAGGGTAGCTATGGCTACACCTTC.

DNA of the CDR3: TGTGCCAGCAGCCCGCGACTACCTCAAGAGACCCAGTACTTC. Its translation is CASSPRLPQETQYF. The chain joins TRBV13 to TRBJ2-5, with D maybe TRBD2 (5 bases). The ends were cut back, 5 bases at V and 2 bases at J, with 12 bases in the middle. The germline CDR1 and CDR2 sequences are PRHDT and FYEKMQ (reference sequence). This CDR3 has 14 amino acids. The full variable domain, rest sourced from reference TRBV13 and TRBJ2-5, is AAGVIQSPRHLIKEKRETATLKCYPIPRHDTVYWYQQGPGQDPQFLISFYEKMQSDKGSIPDRFSAQQFSDYHSELNMSSLELGDSALYFCASSPRLPQETQYFGPGTRLLVL.

This clonotype was recorded many times. Here the CDR3 reads CASSYDRVRMNTEAFF. CDR3 DNA sequence: TGTGCCAGCAGTTACGACAGGGTACGCATGAACACTGAAGCTTTCTTT. The rearrangement joins TRBV6-5 to TRBJ1-1, with 7 positions matching TRBD1. Germline CDR1 and CDR2: MNHEY and SVGAGI. J gave up 0 bases and V 2 bases, and 6 bases lay outside the gene matches. CDR3 size: 16 residues.

This chain joins TRBV6-1 and TRBJ2-7; 9 positions agree with TRBD1. Germline CDR1 is MNHNS and CDR2 is SASEGT. The CDR3 sequence is 17 residues long. Losses at the gene ends were 5 bases for V and 4 bases for J; bases not matched to a gene: 15. The CDR3 sequence: CASSLETGTGLSYEQYF. The CDR3 coding sequence is TGTGCCAGCAGTCTTGAAACCGGGACAGGGTTGTCTTACGAGCAGTACTTC.

The V call is TRBV6-1, the J call TRBJ2-7, with TRBD1 identical over 9 bases. The CDR3 covers 15 residues. Germline CDR1 MNHNS, CDR2 SASEGT. V was pared by 1 base and J by 3 bases, with 4 bases of the junction left unmatched. CDR3 in amino acids: CASSEGETGGYEQYF. The CDR3 DNA is TGTGCCAGCAGTGAAGGGGAGACAGGGGGCTACGAGCAGTACTTC.